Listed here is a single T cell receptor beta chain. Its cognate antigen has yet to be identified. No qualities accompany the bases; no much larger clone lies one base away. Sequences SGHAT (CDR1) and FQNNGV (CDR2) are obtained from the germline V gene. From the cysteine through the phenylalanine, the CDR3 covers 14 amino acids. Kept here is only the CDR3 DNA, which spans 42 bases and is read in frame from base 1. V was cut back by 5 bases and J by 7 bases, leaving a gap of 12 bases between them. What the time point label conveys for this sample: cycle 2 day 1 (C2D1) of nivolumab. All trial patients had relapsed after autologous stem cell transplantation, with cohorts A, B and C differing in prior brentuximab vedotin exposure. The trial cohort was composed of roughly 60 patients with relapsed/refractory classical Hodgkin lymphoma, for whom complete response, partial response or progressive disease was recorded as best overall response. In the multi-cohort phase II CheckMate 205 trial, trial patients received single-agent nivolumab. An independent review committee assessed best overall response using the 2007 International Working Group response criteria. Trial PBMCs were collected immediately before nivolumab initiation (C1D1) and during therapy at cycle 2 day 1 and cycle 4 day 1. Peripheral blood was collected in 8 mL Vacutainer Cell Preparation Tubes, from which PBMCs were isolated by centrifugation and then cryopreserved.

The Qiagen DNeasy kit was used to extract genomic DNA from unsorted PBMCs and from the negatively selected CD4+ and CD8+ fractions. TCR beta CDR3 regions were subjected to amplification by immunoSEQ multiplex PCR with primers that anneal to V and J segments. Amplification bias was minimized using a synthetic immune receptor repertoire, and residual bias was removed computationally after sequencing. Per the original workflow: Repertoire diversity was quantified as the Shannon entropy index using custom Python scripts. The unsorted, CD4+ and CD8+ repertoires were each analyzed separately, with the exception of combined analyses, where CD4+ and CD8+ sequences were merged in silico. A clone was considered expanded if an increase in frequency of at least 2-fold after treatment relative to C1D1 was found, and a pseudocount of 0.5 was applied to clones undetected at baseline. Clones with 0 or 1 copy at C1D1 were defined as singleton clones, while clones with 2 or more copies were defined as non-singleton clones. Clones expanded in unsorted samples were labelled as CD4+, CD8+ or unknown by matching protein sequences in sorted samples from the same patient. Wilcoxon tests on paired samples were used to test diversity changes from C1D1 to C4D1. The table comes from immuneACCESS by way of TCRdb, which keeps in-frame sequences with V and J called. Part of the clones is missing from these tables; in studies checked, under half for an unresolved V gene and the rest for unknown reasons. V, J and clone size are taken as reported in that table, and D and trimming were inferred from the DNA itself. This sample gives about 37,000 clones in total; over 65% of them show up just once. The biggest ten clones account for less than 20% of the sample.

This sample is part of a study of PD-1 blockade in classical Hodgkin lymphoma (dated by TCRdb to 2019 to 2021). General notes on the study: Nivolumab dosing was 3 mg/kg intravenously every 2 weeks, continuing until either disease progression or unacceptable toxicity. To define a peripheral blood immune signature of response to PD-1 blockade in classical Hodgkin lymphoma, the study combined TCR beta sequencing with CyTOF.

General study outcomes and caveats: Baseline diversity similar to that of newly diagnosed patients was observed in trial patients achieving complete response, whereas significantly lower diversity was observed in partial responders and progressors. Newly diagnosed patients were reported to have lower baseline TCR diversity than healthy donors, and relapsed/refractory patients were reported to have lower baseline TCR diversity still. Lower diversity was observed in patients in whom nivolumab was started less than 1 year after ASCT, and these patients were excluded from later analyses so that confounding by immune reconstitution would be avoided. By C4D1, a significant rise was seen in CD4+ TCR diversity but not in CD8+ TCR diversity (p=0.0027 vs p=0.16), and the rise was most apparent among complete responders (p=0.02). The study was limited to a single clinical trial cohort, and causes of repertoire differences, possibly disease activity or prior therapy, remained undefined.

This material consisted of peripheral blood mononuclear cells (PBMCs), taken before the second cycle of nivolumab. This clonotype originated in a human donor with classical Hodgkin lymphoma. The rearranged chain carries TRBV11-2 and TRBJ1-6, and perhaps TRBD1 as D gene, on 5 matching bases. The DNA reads TGTGCCAGCAGCCCTCAGGGTGGGAATTCACCCCTCCACTTT. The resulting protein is CASSPQGGNSPLHF.